This TCR beta chain is from a study of T cells in Graves' hyperthyroidism and ophthalmopathy. This clonotype was counted many times. Template material for amplifying TCR beta CDR3 regions consisted of RNA transcripts. The TCR CDR3 first-round RT-PCR relied on the HTBI primer set. One entry per CDR3 protein, called by TCRdb with MiXCR from the multiplex PCR reads. Among around 340,000 distinct CDR3 sequences listed, about 21% were seen once. Absence of ophthalmopathy progression within 18 months defined stable Graves' hyperthyroidism. The hyperthyroidism patients had all been newly diagnosed, and their disease duration was under 2 months. Their ages ranged from 18 to 65 years. Uncontrolled infection, other autoimmune disease, pregnancy or lactation led to exclusion. The CDR3 sequence is 15 residues long. The germline CDR1 and CDR2 sequences are MNHEY and SMNVEV (reference sequence). Between the trimmed V and J ends, which lost 3 bases and 8 bases, there was a span of 16 bases.

The sequenced sample consisted of blood. V and J are TRBV27 and TRBJ1-4; D gene ambiguous. The clonotype was recovered from a woman aged 45-59 years with Graves' hyperthyroidism. The CDR3 region is CASSFDSLKREKLFF. The CDR3 DNA sequence: TGTGCCAGCAGTTTCGACTCTCTTAAAAGAGAAAAACTGTTTTTT. Supplemented by reference TRBV27 and TRBJ1-4, the full variable domain reads EAQVTQNPRYLITVTGKKLTVTCSQNMNHEYMSWYRQDPGLGLRQIYYSMNVEVTDKGDVPEGYKVSRKEKRNFPLILESPSPNQTSLYFCASSFDSLKREKLFFGSGTQLSVL.